This record concerns one T cell receptor beta chain sequence. Its cognate antigen is unknown. These data originate in a study of regulatory T cells in long-lasting Graves disease. At the level of the study: Newly diagnosed Graves' patients had under 3 months of antithyroid drugs.

Described time point: newly diagnosed GD, antithyroid drugs for less than 3 months. The TCR library was prepared using RNA isolated from PBMCs. Graves' disease was diagnosed by American Thyroid Association guidelines. Trimming left V 4 bases short and J 4 bases short, with 14 bases between. There are 15 residues in the CDR3. In germline, CDR1 is MDHEN, CDR2 SYDVKM. Study-wide points: TRBV28, TRBJ1-2 and TRBJ2-5 were favored in persistent disease. Persistent-disease Graves' patients showed less TCR diversity than new cases.

iRepertoire HTBI primers and Arm-PCR of CDR3 regions built TCR beta libraries. MiXCR was run by TCRdb on the multiplex PCR reads, yielding one entry per CDR3 protein. The profile covers 300,000 to 400,000 distinct CDR3 sequences, with 15% to 20% appearing a single time and about 38% taken by the ten largest. The material was peripheral blood mononuclear cells (PBMCs), obtained at new diagnosis, from a patient treated with antithyroid drugs. This chain connects TRBV28 to TRBJ2-1; no clear D gene. This receptor was obtained from a female donor with Graves disease. CDR3 nucleotide sequence: TGTGCCAGCAGTTCCCCCGCCATGGGTTACAATGAGCAGTTCTTC. Translated, it gives CASSSPAMGYNEQFF.